Given below is one TCR beta chain in context. Its antigen remains unidentified. For more than 5 days at 37°C, the mixed lymphocyte reaction cells were kept in coculture. The ends were cut back, 0 bases at V and 3 bases at J, with 7 bases in the middle. CDR3 size: 14 residues. CDR1 and CDR2 from the germline V gene are MNHEY and SVGAGI. Every sample had roughly 100,000 of its TCR templates assayed. Clones were read by immunoSEQ multiplex PCR, and TCRdb kept only the in-frame ones, dropping some. This sample has just under 20,000 clones; 44% occur once, and the top ten carry 5.5% to 7%. These data belong to a study of siplizumab effects on memory and regulatory T cells. The study, taken as a whole, reports: Alloreactive CD4+ clones that could be mapped were on average around 62% Treg-derived with siplizumab, against about 28% in controls.

Sequences were obtained from CFSE-low (dividing) CD4+ T cells sorted from an allogeneic mixed lymphocyte reaction. The V gene is TRBV6-5, the J gene TRBJ2-3, with no clear D. The TCR comes from a human donor in good health; the cells came from an allogeneic mixed lymphocyte reaction. Some clones in this sample may be carry-over from other donors' samples. CDR3 sequence: CASSYSQNTDTQYF. The CDR3, as DNA: TGTGCCAGCAGTTACTCCCAGAATACAGATACGCAGTATTTT.